This note documents a single TCR beta chain sequence. This entry is derived from a study of blood T cell repertoires in COVID-19. The CDR3 spans 15 residues. Germline-derived CDR1 and CDR2 are MNHEY and SVGAGI. V lost 6 bases and J lost 1, with 15 bases in between. Assay: immunoSEQ multiplex PCR; the TCRdb copy retains only in-frame clones and omits some. The data contain about 79,000 clones, roughly 90% of them singletons. This TCR derives from a man in his fifties with active COVID-19. The chain is built from TRBV6-5 and TRBJ1-1; D remains unclear. Sequenced input: peripheral blood. CDR3 in amino acids: CASRPIQAANTEAFF. DNA for the CDR3: TGTGCCAGCAGACCGATCCAGGCTGCGAACACTGAAGCTTTCTTT.